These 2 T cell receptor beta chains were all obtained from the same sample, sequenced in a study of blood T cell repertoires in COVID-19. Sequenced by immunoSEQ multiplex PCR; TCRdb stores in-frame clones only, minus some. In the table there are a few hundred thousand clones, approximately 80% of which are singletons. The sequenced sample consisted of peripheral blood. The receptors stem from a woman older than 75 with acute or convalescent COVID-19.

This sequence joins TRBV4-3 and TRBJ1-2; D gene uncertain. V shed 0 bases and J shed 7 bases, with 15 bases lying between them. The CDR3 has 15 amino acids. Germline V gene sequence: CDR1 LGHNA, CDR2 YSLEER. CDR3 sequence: CASSQDIGSMGGYTF. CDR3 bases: TGCGCCAGCAGCCAAGATATAGGGAGTATGGGTGGCTACACCTTC.

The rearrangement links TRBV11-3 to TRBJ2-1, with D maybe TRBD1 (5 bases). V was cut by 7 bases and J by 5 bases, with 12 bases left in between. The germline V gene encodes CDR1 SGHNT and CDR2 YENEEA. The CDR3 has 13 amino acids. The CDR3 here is CASTDQGHNEQFF. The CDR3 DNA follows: TGTGCCAGCACCGACCAGGGCCACAATGAGCAGTTCTTC.